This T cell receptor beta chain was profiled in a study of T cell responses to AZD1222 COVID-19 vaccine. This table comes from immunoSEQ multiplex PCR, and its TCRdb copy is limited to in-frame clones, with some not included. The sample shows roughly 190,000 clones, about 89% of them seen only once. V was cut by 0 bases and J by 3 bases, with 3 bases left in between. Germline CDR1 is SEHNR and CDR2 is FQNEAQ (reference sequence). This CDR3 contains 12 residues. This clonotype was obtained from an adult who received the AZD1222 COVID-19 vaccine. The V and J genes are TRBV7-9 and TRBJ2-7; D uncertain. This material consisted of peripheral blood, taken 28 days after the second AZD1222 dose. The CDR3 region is CASSLAIYEQYF. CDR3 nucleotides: TGTGCCAGCAGCTTAGCCATCTACGAGCAGTACTTC.